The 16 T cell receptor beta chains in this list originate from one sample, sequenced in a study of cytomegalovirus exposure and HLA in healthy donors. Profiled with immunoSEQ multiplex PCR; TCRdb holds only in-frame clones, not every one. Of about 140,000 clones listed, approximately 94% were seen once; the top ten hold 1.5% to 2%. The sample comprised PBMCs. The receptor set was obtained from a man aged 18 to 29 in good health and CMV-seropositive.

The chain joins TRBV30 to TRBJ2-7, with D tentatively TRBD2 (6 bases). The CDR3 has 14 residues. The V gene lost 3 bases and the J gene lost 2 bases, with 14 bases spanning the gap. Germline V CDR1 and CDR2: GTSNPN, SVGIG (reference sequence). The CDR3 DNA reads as TGTGCCTGGAGGGGCGGGATTTTCCCCTACGAGCAGTACTTC. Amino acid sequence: CAWRGGIFPYEQYF. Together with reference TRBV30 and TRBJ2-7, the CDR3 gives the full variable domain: SQTIHQWPATLVQPVGSPLSLECTVEGTSNPNLYWYRQAAGRGLQLLFYSVGIGQISSEVPQNLSASRPQDRQFILSSKKLLLSDSGFYLCAWRGGIFPYEQYFGPGTRLTVT.

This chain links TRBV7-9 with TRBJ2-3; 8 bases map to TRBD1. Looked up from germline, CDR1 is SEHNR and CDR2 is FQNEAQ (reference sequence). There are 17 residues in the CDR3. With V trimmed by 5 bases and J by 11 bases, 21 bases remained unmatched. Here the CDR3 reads CASSRPDPGQEISEQYF. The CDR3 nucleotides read TGTGCCAGCAGCCGACCTGACCCGGGACAGGAGATATCGGAGCAGTATTTT. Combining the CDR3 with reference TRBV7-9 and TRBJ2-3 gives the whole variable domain DTGVSQNPRHKITKRGQNVTFRCDPISEHNRLYWYRQTLGQGPEFLTYFQNEAQLEKSRLLSDRFSAERPKGSFSTLEIQRTEQGDSAMYLCASSRPDPGQEISEQYFGPGTRLTVL.

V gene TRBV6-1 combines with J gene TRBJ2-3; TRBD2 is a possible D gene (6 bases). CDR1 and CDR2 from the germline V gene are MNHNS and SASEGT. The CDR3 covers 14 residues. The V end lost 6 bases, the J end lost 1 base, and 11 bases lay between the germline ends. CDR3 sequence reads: CASSGTRRTDTQYF. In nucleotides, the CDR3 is TGTGCCAGCAGCGGGACTCGCCGCACAGATACGCAGTATTTT.

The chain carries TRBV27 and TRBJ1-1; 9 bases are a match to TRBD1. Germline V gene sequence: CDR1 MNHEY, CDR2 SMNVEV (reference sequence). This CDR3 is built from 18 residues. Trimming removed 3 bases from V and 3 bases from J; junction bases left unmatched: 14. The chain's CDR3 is CASSLTGGETLPHTEAFF. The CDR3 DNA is TGTGCCAGCAGTTTGACAGGGGGTGAAACACTCCCCCACACTGAAGCTTTCTTT.

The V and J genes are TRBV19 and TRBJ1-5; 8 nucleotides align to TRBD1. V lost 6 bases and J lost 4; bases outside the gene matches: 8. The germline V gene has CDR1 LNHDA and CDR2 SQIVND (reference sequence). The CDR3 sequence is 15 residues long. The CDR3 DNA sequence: TGTGCCAGTAGGGACAGGGCCGATCCTAATCAGCCCCAGCATTTT. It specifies CASRDRADPNQPQHF.

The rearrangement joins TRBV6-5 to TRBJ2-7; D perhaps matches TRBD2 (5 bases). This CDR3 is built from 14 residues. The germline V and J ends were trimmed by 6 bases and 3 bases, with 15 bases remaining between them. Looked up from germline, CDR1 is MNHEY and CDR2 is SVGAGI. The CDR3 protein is CASSVARSFYEQYF. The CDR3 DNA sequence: TGTGCCAGCAGCGTAGCGCGCAGTTTCTACGAGCAGTACTTC.

CDR3 region: CASSPEWAGDYEQYF. DNA for the CDR3: TGTGCCAGCAGCCCTGAGTGGGCAGGGGACTACGAGCAGTACTTC. V usage is TRBV21-1 and J usage is TRBJ2-7; the table's D call, TRBD1, was not checked against the DNA. TRBV21-1 is a pseudogene segment. CDR3 size: 15 residues.

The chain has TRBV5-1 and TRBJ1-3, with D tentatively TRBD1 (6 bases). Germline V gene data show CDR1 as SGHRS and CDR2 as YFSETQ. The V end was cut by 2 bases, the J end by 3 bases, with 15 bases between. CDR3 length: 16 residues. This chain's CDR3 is CASSFGGGFIGNTIYF. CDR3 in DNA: TGCGCCAGCAGCTTTGGCGGGGGCTTTATTGGAAACACCATATATTTT. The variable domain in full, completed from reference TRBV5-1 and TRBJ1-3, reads KAGVTQTPRYLIKTRGQQVTLSCSPISGHRSVSWYQQTPGQGLQFLFEYFSETQRNKGNFPGRFSGRQFSNSRSEMNVSTLELGDSALYLCASSFGGGFIGNTIYFGEGSWLTVV.

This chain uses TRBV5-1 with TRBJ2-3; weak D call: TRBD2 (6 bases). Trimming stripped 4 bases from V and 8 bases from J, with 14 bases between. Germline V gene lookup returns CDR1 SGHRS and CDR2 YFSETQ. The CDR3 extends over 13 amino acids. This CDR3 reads CASSDTIAVTQYF. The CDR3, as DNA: TGCGCCAGCAGCGATACCATAGCGGTTACGCAGTATTTT.

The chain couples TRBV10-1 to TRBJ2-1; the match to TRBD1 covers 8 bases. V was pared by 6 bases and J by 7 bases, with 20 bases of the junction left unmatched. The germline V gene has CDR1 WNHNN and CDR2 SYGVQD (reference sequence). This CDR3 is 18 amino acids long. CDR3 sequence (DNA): TGCGCCAGCAGCAGGACAGGGATTAGCTCGGTTGCAAGAAATGAGCAGTTCTTC. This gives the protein CASSRTGISSVARNEQFF.

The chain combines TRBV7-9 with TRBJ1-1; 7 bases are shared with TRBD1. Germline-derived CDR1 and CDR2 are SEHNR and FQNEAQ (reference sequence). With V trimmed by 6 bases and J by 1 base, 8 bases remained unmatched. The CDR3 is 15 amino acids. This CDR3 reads CASREQGGENTEAFF. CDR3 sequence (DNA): TGTGCCAGCAGAGAGCAGGGGGGTGAGAACACTGAAGCTTTCTTT.

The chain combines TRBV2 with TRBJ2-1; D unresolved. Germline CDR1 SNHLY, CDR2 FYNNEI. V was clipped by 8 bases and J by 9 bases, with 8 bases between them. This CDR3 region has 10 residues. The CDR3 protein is CASGSGEQFF. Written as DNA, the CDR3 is TGTGCCAGCGGATCGGGTGAGCAGTTCTTC.

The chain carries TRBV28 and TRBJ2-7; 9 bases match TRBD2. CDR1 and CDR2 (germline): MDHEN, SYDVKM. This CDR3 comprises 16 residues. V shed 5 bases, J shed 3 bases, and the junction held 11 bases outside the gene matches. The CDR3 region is CASSPPGGRGGYEQYF. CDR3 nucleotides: TGTGCCAGCAGTCCACCCGGAGGGCGGGGGGGCTACGAGCAGTACTTC. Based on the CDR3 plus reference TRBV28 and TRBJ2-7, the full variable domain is DVKVTQSSRYLVKRTGEKVFLECVQDMDHENMFWYRQDPGLGLRLIYFSYDVKMKEKGDIPEGYSVSREKKERFSLILESASTNQTSMYLCASSPPGGRGGYEQYFGPGTRLTVT.

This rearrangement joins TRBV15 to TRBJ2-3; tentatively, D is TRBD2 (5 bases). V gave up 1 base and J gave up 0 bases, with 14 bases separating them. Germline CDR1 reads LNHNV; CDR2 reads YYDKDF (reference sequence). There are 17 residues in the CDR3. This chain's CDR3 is CATSRGELAASTDTQYF. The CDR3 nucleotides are TGTGCCACCAGCAGAGGGGAGTTGGCAGCTAGCACAGATACGCAGTATTTT.

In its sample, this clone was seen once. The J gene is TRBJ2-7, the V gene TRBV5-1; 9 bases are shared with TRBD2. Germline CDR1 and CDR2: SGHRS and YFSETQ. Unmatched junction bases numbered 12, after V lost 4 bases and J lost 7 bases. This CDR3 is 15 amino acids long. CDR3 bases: TGCGCCAGCAGCCCGGCGGGGGGGAGAGTCGGAGAGCAGTACTTC. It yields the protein CASSPAGGRVGEQYF.

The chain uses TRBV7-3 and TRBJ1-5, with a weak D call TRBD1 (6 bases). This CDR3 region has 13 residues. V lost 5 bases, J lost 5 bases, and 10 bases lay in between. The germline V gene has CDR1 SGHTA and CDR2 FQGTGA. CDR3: CASSLTGDQPQHF. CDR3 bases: TGTGCCAGCAGCCTGACAGGTGATCAGCCCCAGCATTTT.